This T cell receptor beta chain was captured in a study of shared clonotypes between healthy human individuals. This CDR3 spans 17 amino acids. V shed 4 bases and J 0 bases; nucleotides not matched to a gene: 6. Germline CDR1 and CDR2: SGHRS and YFSETQ. Turning to this clone: Its cognate antigen is unknown.

Once extracted for a subset, genomic DNA was divided evenly among several immunoSEQ plates. Profiling relied on immunoSEQ multiplex PCR, and the TCRdb table lists in-frame clones only, not all of them. Of about 600,000 clones in the sample, around 97% were seen once. The study's findings and limits: As a rule, naive subsets had a larger estimated richness than memory subsets.

Material: naive CD4+ T cells sorted from blood. Regarding subset: CD45RA+ positively selected. The chain recombines TRBV5-1 with TRBJ2-2; 10 nucleotides match TRBD2. The clonotype comes from a woman in her twenties or thirties in good health. In DNA, the CDR3 is TGCGCCAGCAGCGAACCCGGGACTAGCGCGAACACCGGGGAGCTGTTTTTT. As protein: CASSEPGTSANTGELFF. The variable domain in full, with the rest retrieved from reference TRBV5-1 and TRBJ2-2, is KAGVTQTPRYLIKTRGQQVTLSCSPISGHRSVSWYQQTPGQGLQFLFEYFSETQRNKGNFPGRFSGRQFSNSRSEMNVSTLELGDSALYLCASSEPGTSANTGELFFGEGSRLTVL.